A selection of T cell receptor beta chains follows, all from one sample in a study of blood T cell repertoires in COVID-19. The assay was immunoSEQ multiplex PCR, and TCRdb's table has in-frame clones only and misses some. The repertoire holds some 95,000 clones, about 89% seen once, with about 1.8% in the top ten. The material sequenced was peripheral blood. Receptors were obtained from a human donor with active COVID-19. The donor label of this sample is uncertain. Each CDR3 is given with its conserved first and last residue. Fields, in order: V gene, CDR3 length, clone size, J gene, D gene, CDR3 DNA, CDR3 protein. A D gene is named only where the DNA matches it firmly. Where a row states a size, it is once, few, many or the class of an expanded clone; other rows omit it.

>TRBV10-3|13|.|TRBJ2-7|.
TGTGCCATCGGGCCCTCCACCTCCTACGAGCAGTACTTC
CAIGPSTSYEQYF
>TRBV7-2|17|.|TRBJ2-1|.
TGTGCCAGCAGCCTCGCCCTGGCGGCGAGCTCCTACAATGAGCAGTTCTTC
CASSLALAASSYNEQFF
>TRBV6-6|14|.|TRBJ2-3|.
TGTGCCAGCACCTGGTCCGGGGACACAGATACGCAGTATTTT
CASTWSGDTDTQYF
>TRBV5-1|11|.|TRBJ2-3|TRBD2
TGCGCCAGCACCGGGGGGGATACGCAGTATTTT
CASTGGDTQYF
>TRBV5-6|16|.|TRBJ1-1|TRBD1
TGTGCCAGCAGTCTCCGGGACAGGGGGCCGTACACTGAAGCTTTCTTT
CASSLRDRGPYTEAFF
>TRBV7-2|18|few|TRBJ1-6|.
TGTGCCAGCAGCTTAGCAGACAGTTTTAGCTCCTATAATTCACCCCTCCACTTT
CASSLADSFSSYNSPLHF
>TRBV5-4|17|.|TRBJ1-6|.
TGTGCCAGCAGCTTGGAAACACGTGGAGGGGATAATTCACCCCTCCACTTT
CASSLETRGGDNSPLHF
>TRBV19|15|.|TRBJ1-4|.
TGTGCCAGTAATGGTCTGCAGGTGCCTAATGAAAAACTGTTTTTT
CASNGLQVPNEKLFF
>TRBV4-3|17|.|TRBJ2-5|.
TGCGCCAGCAGCCAAGATGTAGGTGACAGCTACCAAGAGACCCAGTACTTC
CASSQDVGDSYQETQYF
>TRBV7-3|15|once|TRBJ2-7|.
TGTGCCAGCAGCTTAGACAGGATAAGCTCCTACGAGCAGTACTTC
CASSLDRISSYEQYF
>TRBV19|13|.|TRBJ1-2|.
TGTGCCTGTACTCGGGGAAGCAACTATGGCTACACCTTC
CACTRGSNYGYTF
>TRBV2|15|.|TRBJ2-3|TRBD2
TGTGCCAGCTTCTTCCGGGCGGGGGGCACAGATACGCAGTATTTT
CASFFRAGGTDTQYF
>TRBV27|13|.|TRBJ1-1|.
TGTGCCAGCAGCCCGGGACTTCTCGGAGAAGCTTTCTTT
CASSPGLLGEAFF
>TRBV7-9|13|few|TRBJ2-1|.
TGTGCCAGCAGCCTCCGACAGATAGATGAGCAGTTCTTC
CASSLRQIDEQFF
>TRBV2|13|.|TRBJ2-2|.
TGTGCCAGCAGTGAAGCCCGCGCCGGGGAGCTGTTTTTT
CASSEARAGELFF
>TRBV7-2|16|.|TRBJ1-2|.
TGTGCCAGCAGCCCAGAGGGCGGGGAGGGGGTCTATGGCTACACCTTC
CASSPEGGEGVYGYTF
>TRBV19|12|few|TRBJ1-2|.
TGTGCCAGTCAGGAGGAGGAGGGGGGCTACACCTTC
CASQEEEGGYTF
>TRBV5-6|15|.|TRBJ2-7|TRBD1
TGTGCCAGCAGCTCGAGGGACAGAGGGGTTATCGAGCAGTACTTC
CASSSRDRGVIEQYF
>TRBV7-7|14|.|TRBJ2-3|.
TGTGCCAGCAGCTCTAGCGAGGATGGAGATACGCAGTATTTT
CASSSSEDGDTQYF
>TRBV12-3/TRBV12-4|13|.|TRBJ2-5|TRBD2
TGTGCCAGCACCACCCTAGCGGAAGAGACCCAGTACTTC
CASTTLAEETQYF
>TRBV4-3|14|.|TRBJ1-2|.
TGCGCCAGCAGCCAAGACAGGGTAGGTGTTGGCTACACCTTC
CASSQDRVGVGYTF
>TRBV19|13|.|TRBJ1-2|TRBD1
TGTGCCAGTAGTCCCCGGACAGGGTACGGCTACACCTTC
CASSPRTGYGYTF
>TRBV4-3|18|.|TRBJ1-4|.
TGCGCCAGCAGCCAAGATGAAGGAGAAGCCGCCACTAATGAAAAACTGTTTTTT
CASSQDEGEAATNEKLFF
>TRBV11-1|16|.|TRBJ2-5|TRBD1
TGTGCCAGCAGCTTAGCGGGTGGACAGGGTGTGGAGACCCAGTACTTC
CASSLAGGQGVETQYF
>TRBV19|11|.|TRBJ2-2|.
TGTGCCCGTCTTGGAGGGCGGATAATGTTTTTT
CARLGGRIMFF
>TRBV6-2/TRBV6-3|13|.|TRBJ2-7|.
TGTGCCAGCAGTTACTCCCAGATCTACGAGCAGTACTTC
CASSYSQIYEQYF
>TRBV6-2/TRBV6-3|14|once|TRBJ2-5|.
TGTGCCAGCAGTGTCCCGAGGGACGGGGGGACCCAGTACTTC
CASSVPRDGGTQYF
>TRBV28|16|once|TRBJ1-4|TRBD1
TGTGCCAGCAGCACAGCTTTAAAGGGACAGGGGGAGGAACTGTTTTTT
CASSTALKGQGEELFF
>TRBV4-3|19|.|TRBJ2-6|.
TGCGCCAGCAGCCAATATGCAGACTTCGACCCTTCTGGGGCCAACGTCCTGACTTTC
CASSQYADFDPSGANVLTF
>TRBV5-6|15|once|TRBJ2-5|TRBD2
TGTGCCAGCGGCTATAGCGGGGGGCTCCAAGAGACCCAGTACTTC
CASGYSGGLQETQYF
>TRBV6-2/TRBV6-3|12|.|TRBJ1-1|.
TGTGCCAGCAGTTACTCTCAAACTGAAGCTTTCTTT
CASSYSQTEAFF
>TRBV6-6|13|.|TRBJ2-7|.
TGTGCCAGCAGTTCCCGGACTACCTACGAGCAGTACTTC
CASSSRTTYEQYF
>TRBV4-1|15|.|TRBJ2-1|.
TGCGCCAGCAGCCAGATGGGGAACTACAGGGATGAGCAGTTCTTC
CASSQMGNYRDEQFF
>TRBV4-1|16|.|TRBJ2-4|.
TGCGCCAGCAGGCTTTTAACAGGGTCCGGCAAAAACATTCAGTACTTC
CASRLLTGSGKNIQYF
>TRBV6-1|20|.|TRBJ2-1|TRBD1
TGTGCCAGCAGTGCTCGTGGTCTGCCCGACCGGACAGGGCCCCTCAATGAGCAGTTCTTC
CASSARGLPDRTGPLNEQFF
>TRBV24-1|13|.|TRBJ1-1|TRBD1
TGTGCCACCAGTGATCCGGGACAGGGTGAAGCTTTCTTT
CATSDPGQGEAFF
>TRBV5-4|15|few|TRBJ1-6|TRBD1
TGTGCCAGCAGCCTACCACAGGGGGCAGGGTCACCCCTCCACTTT
CASSLPQGAGSPLHF
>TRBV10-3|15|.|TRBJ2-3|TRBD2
TGTGCCATCAGCCTAGCGGGGGGGCCTCCCGATACGCAGTATTTT
CAISLAGGPPDTQYF
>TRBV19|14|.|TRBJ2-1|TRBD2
TGTGCCAGTAGTTCCGAGGGACTATACAATGAGCAGTTCTTC
CASSSEGLYNEQFF
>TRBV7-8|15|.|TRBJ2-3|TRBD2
TGTGCCAGCAGCCGACCAGGACTAGCAGGAGATACGCAGTATTTT
CASSRPGLAGDTQYF
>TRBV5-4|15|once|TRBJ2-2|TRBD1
TGTGCCAGCAGCACTCCGACAGGGAGCACCGGGGAGCTGTTTTTT
CASSTPTGSTGELFF
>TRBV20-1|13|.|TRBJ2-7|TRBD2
TGCAGTGCTAGTTCGCGGGGGGGCTACGAGCAGTACTTC
CSASSRGGYEQYF
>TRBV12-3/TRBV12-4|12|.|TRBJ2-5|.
TGTGCCAGCAGTTTAAAGGGGGAGACCCAGTACTTC
CASSLKGETQYF
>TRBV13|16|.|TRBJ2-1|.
TGTGCCAGCAGCCACACCCGGGGGGCAAGCTACAATGAGCAGTTCTTC
CASSHTRGASYNEQFF
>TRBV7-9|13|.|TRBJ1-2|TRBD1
TGTGCCAGCAGCTTACAGGGGGCAGGGGGCTACACCTTC
CASSLQGAGGYTF
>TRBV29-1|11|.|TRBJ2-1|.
TGCAGCGTTCTCCAGTACAATGAGCAGTTCTTC
CSVLQYNEQFF
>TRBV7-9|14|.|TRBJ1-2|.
TGTGCCAGCAGCCCCGAGGTCCTGCCCTATGGCTACACCTTC
CASSPEVLPYGYTF
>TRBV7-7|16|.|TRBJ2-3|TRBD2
TGTGCCAGCAGCTCGGGGACTAGCGGCCTCACAGATACGCAGTATTTT
CASSSGTSGLTDTQYF
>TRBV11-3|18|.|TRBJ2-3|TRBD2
TGTGCCAGCAGCTTTCTAGCGGGGGATCCTCTAACACACGATACGCAGTATTTT
CASSFLAGDPLTHDTQYF
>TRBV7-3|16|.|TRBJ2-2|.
TGTGCCAGCAGCCCCCGTTCCGTCCGTATCGGCGGGGAGCTGTTTTTT
CASSPRSVRIGGELFF
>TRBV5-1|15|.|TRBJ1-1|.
TGCGCCAGCAGCTTGGCGCCGGACTCTGGGGCTGAAGCTTTCTTT
CASSLAPDSGAEAFF